The present T cell receptor beta chain was sequenced within a study of blood T cell repertoires in COVID-19. CDR3 length: 15 amino acids. Trimming pared 3 bases from V and 0 bases from J, leaving 6 bases between. CDR1 MNHEY and CDR2 SMNVEV come from the germline V gene (reference sequence). Clones were read by immunoSEQ multiplex PCR, and TCRdb kept only the in-frame ones, dropping some. In the table there are a few hundred thousand clones, more than 80% of which are singletons. The receptor was derived from a man aged 25-45 years who had recovered from COVID-19. The V gene is TRBV27, the J gene TRBJ1-6, with a tentative D call TRBD1 (6 bases). Sequencing used PBMCs or T cells enriched from blood (not recorded which). The CDR3 is CASSLTGSYNSPLHF. As DNA, the CDR3 is TGTGCCAGCAGTTTGACAGGCTCCTATAATTCACCCCTCCACTTT.